This record looks at one T cell receptor beta chain sequence and its context. None of the glioblastoma patients had an isocitrate dehydrogenase mutation. PBMC sampling occurred before vaccination, two weeks after the third dose, and at progression. This entry is derived from a study of glioma-infiltrating T cells after dendritic cell vaccination. Study-wide context: At biweekly intervals, patients got three intradermal dendritic cell vaccine injections.

The germline gives CDR1 SGHTA, CDR2 FQGNSA. This CDR3 has 15 amino acids. Unmatched junction bases numbered 9, after V lost 5 bases and J lost 5 bases. TCRdb's copy holds only in-frame clones and misses some; the assay was immunoSEQ multiplex PCR. The sample consists of approximately 90,000 clones, 70% to 90% of them appearing once. The source of this sequence is a human donor with glioblastoma. The genes are TRBV7-2 and TRBJ1-3, with TRBD1 identical over 7 bases. Sequences were derived from blood, sampled before dendritic cell vaccination. CDR3 in amino acids: CASSPRQGGRNTIYF. The DNA of the CDR3 is TGTGCCAGCAGCCCCAGACAGGGTGGGAGAAACACCATATATTTT.